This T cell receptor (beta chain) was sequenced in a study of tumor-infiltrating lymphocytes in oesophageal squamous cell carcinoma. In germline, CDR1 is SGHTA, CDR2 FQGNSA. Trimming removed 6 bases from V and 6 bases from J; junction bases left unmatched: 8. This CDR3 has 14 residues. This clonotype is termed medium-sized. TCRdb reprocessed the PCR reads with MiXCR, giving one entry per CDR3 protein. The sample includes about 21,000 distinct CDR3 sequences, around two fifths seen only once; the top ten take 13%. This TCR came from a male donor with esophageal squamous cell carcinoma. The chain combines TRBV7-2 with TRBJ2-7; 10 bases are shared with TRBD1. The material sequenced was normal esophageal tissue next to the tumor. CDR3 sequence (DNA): TGTGCCAGCAGGAGTCGGGACAGGGGTGGCGAGCAGTACTTC. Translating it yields CASRSRDRGGEQYF.